A selection of T cell receptor beta chains follows, all from one sample in a study of shared clonotypes between healthy human individuals. Data came from immunoSEQ multiplex PCR; TCRdb stores just in-frame clones and leaves some out. In the table there are approximately 740,000 clones, over 65% of which are singletons. The sequencing sample was made of memory CD4+ T cells sorted from blood. The receptors come from a woman between 25 and 40 years old in good health. CDR3s include the opening cysteine and the closing phenylalanine or tryptophan. The D gene is left open where the match is weak. Only some rows state a clone size, as once, few, many or a class for expanded clones.

j_call d_call clone_size v_call cdr3_nt cdr3_aa
TRBJ2-1 TRBD2 - TRBV10-3 TGTGCCGCCCGCACTAGCGGGAGATACAATGAGCAGTTCTTC CAARTSGRYNEQFF
TRBJ2-2 - - TRBV18 TGTGCCAGCTCACCGATCGGGAACACCGGGGAGCTGTTTTTT CASSPIGNTGELFF
TRBJ2-2 - - TRBV2 TGTGCCAGCAGTGAGGAGGGGCGGGAGCTGTTTTTT CASSEEGRELFF
TRBJ1-5 TRBD1 few TRBV6-1 TGTGCCAGCGCCAGATGGACAGGGGAGAAGAAGCCCCAGCATTTT CASARWTGEKKPQHF
TRBJ2-2 - - TRBV28 TGTGCCAGCACCCTGAACACCGGGGAGCTGTTTTTT CASTLNTGELFF
TRBJ2-3 TRBD2 - TRBV18 TGTGCCAGCTCACCACGGGCGGGAGAGGCAGATACGCAGTATTTT CASSPRAGEADTQYF
TRBJ2-7 - - TRBV29-1 TGCAGCGTTGGAGAGGGAAACTCCTACGAGCAGTACTTC CSVGEGNSYEQYF
TRBJ2-5 TRBD1 few TRBV11-3 TGTGCCAGCAGCCCGACAGGGTCGATTTTTGAGACCCAGTACTTC CASSPTGSIFETQYF
TRBJ2-2 TRBD2 - TRBV7-9 TGTGCCAGCAGCTCTACGGGGGGTCCGGCCGGGGAGCTGTTTTTT CASSSTGGPAGELFF
TRBJ1-1 TRBD1 - TRBV6-4 TGTGCCAGCGACCGGGACAGGGAAGAAGCTTTCTTT CASDRDREEAFF
TRBJ1-1 - few TRBV5-1 TGCGCCAGCAGCTTGGGGACAGATTGGAACACTGAAGCTTTCTTT CASSLGTDWNTEAFF
TRBJ2-2 - - TRBV5-1 TGCGCCAGCAGCTTCGAGAGCACCGGGGAGCTGTTTTTT CASSFESTGELFF
TRBJ2-1 TRBD2 - TRBV6-4 TGTGCCAGCAGTCCCCTAGCGGGAGTGGGCGGTGAGCAGTTCTTC CASSPLAGVGGEQFF
TRBJ2-5 - - TRBV6-6 TGTGCCAGCAGTTACTCGTTGAGGGGGGAGACCCAGTACTTC CASSYSLRGETQYF
TRBJ1-2 - - TRBV7-9 TGTGCCAGCAGCCCTTCCAGGGCAGGGGGCTACACCTTC CASSPSRAGGYTF
TRBJ2-5 TRBD1 - TRBV6-1 TGTGCCAGCAGTGGCGAGCGGACAGGGCGGCGAAGGGAGACCCAGTACTTC CASSGERTGRRRETQYF
TRBJ1-2 TRBD1 - TRBV29-1 TGCAGCACCGGGACAGGCACTAACTATGGCTACACCTTC CSTGTGTNYGYTF
TRBJ1-1 - - TRBV2 TGTGCCAGCAGTCATGACAGTTCTGAAGCTTTCTTT CASSHDSSEAFF
TRBJ2-1 TRBD2 - TRBV7-8 TGTGCCAGCAGCTTAGTATTAGGGGGGCTAGCGGGAGTGGTGAATGAGCAGTTCTTC CASSLVLGGLAGVVNEQFF
TRBJ2-7 TRBD2 - TRBV11-2 TGTGCCAGCAGCTTAGATGGGGAGGGTAGGGTCTACGAGCAGTACTTC CASSLDGEGRVYEQYF
TRBJ2-1 TRBD2 once TRBV5-4 TGTGCCAGCAGCTTGCTAGCGGGTTACAATGAGCAGTTCTTC CASSLLAGYNEQFF
TRBJ2-7 - many TRBV4-1 TGCGCCAGCAGCCAAGAGGCCAATCCCAGGCTCTGGTACGAGCAGTACTTC CASSQEANPRLWYEQYF
TRBJ1-2 - - TRBV11-2 TGTGCCAGCAGCTTAGTAAGAACATTAGAGGACTACACCTTC CASSLVRTLEDYTF
TRBJ2-3 TRBD2 few TRBV11-3 TGTGCCAGCAGCTTCGGGACTAGCGGGAGTGGGTCCGCAGATACGCAGTATTTT CASSFGTSGSGSADTQYF
TRBJ1-2 TRBD1 - TRBV11-2 TGTGCCAGCAGCATCCCGGGACAGCCGGGCTACACCTTC CASSIPGQPGYTF